The next 26 T cell receptor beta chains were all read from a single sample in a study of T cell repertoires in cytomegalovirus infection. MiXCR was run by TCRdb on the reads, yielding one entry per CDR3 protein. In the table there are 700,000 to 850,000 distinct CDR3 sequences, approximately 29% of which are singletons. Their antigens are not known. The sequencing here drew on cultured CD8+ T cells from PBMCs, taken from culture after CMV antigen stimulation. These receptors all stem from a human donor in good health (CMV status not recorded). Some clones in this sample may be carry-over from other donors' samples.

Details on this clonotype: One base away lies a much larger clone, so this may be a sequencing read error. The chain uses TRBV7-2 and TRBJ2-3; weak D call: TRBD1 (6 bases). The CDR3 covers 19 residues. Germline-derived CDR1 and CDR2 are SGHTA and FQGNSA. Trimming stripped 2 bases from V and 4 bases from J, with 25 bases between. CDR3 nucleotide sequence: TGTGCCAGCAGCTTACAAGGCCTCCCGGACACAGGGCTTCCAGATACGCAGTATTTT. Its protein is CASSLQGLPDTGLPDTQYF.

This clonotype was counted many times. V is TRBV7-9 and J is TRBJ2-1; D is tentatively TRBD1 or TRBD2 (5 bases each). The CDR3 sequence is 18 residues long. Deletions cut 2 bases from V and 6 bases from J, with 23 bases between. Per the germline V gene, CDR1 is SEHNR and CDR2 is FQNEAQ (reference sequence). The CDR3 spells CASSLRPRDARLRNEQFF. For the CDR3, the DNA is TGTGCCAGCAGCTTAAGGCCACGGGACGCCCGCCTACGCAATGAGCAGTTCTTC.

The chain recombines TRBV7-9 with TRBJ1-3; unclear D gene. The V end was cut by 2 bases, the J end by 0 bases, with 11 bases between. Germline CDR1 is SEHNR and CDR2 is FQNEAQ (reference sequence). The CDR3 totals 16 residues. Here the CDR3 DNA reads TGTGCCAGCAGCTTAATCAGCAGATCCTCTGGAAACACCATATATTTT. It codes for CASSLISRSSGNTIYF.

This clonotype was seen ten or more times. The rearrangement uses TRBV7-2 and TRBJ2-1; 13 bases align to TRBD2. Trimming took 2 bases from V and 12 from J; bases not matched to a gene: 4. Germline V lookup: CDR1 SGHTA, CDR2 FQGNSA. This CDR3 has 14 residues. The CDR3: CASSLKLAGGLQFF. The CDR3 coding sequence is TGTGCCAGCAGCTTAAAACTAGCGGGGGGGCTGCAGTTCTTC. The full variable domain, with the rest looked up from reference TRBV7-2 and TRBJ2-1, is GAGVSQSPSNKVTEKGKDVELRCDPISGHTALYWYRQSLGQGLEFLIYFQGNSAPDKSGLPSDRFSAERTGGSVSTLTIQRTQQEDSAVYLCASSLKLAGGLQFFGPGTRLTVL.

The table lists this clonotype with a few counts. This chain links TRBV5-5 with TRBJ2-3; D might be TRBD1 (5 bases). Deletions cut 4 bases from V and 3 bases from J, with 9 bases between. The germline V gene encodes CDR1 SGHKS and CDR2 YYEKEE (reference sequence). This CDR3 contains 13 residues. The CDR3 DNA follows: TGTGCCAGCAGCCTAAGACAGACAGATACGCAGTATTTT. The encoded protein is CASSLRQTDTQYF.

This chain joins TRBV6-2 or TRBV6-3 and TRBJ1-6; tentatively, D is TRBD1 (6 bases). Per the germline V gene, CDR1 is MNHEY and CDR2 is SVGEGT. This CDR3 is 17 amino acids long. The V and J ends lost 2 bases and 2 bases respectively, with 13 bases between them. The DNA for the CDR3 is TGTGCCAGCAGTTACAACGGCAGGGGAACCTATAATTCACCCCTCCACTTT. It yields the protein CASSYNGRGTYNSPLHF.

The V call is TRBV7-9, the J call TRBJ2-7, with 8 bases identical to TRBD1. The CDR3 runs 16 residues. V shed 6 bases and J 0 bases; nucleotides not matched to a gene: 10. Germline V gene lookup returns CDR1 SEHNR and CDR2 FQNEAQ (reference sequence). CDR3: CASSSVGTGFSYEQYF. In DNA, the CDR3 is TGTGCCAGCAGTTCAGTCGGGACAGGTTTCTCCTACGAGCAGTACTTC.

This chain joins TRBV7-9 and TRBJ2-7; a possible D gene is TRBD2 (5 bases). In germline, CDR1 is SEHNR, CDR2 FQNEAQ (reference sequence). CDR3 length: 13 residues. Deletions cut 6 bases from V and 3 bases from J, with 12 bases between. In DNA form, the CDR3 reads TGTGCCAGCAGTCCGGACGGGAACTACGAGCAGTACGTC. It is translated as CASSPDGNYEQYV.

The J gene is TRBJ2-1, the V gene TRBV7-9; no clear D. V dropped 5 bases and J dropped 7 bases, with 18 bases sitting between them. Looked up from germline, CDR1 is SEHNR and CDR2 is FQNEAQ (reference sequence). This CDR3 region has 15 residues. CDR3 nucleotides: TGTGCCAGCAGCCCCAGGTTGTCTCCATGGAATGAGCAGTTCTTC. The encoded protein is CASSPRLSPWNEQFF.

J is TRBJ2-7 and V is TRBV6-2 or TRBV6-3; maybe TRBD2 (6 bases). CDR1 and CDR2 from the germline V gene are MNHEY and SVGEGT. This CDR3 has 15 amino acids. Trimming removed 2 bases from V and 3 bases from J, with 14 bases in between. This chain's CDR3 is CASSYRGSGIYEQYV. The CDR3 nucleotides are TGTGCCAGCAGTTACAGGGGTAGCGGCATCTACGAGCAGTACGTC.

The V and J genes are TRBV2 and TRBJ1-1; tentative D call: TRBD1 (6 bases). This CDR3 has 13 residues. Looked up from germline, CDR1 is SNHLY and CDR2 is FYNNEI. The ends were cut back, 6 bases at V and 7 bases at J, with 15 bases in the middle. CDR3 DNA sequence: TGTGCCAGCAGATCTGACAGGCTACTTGAAGCTTTCTTT. Protein sequence: CASRSDRLLEAFF.

This sequence joins TRBV5-6 and TRBJ1-1; 11 nucleotides align to TRBD1. CDR1 and CDR2 (germline): SGHDT, YYEEEE. The CDR3 totals 19 residues. Germline trimming cut 0 bases from V and 4 bases from J; bases unmatched to any gene: 14. CDR3 sequence: CASSLVGWDRGSVVTEAFF. The CDR3 coding sequence is TGTGCCAGCAGCTTGGTTGGGTGGGACAGGGGGTCGGTCGTCACTGAAGCTTTCTTT.

This clonotype has a count of ten or more. This rearrangement joins TRBV7-2 to TRBJ2-6; no definite D call. Trimming removed 7 bases from V and 0 bases from J, with 4 bases in between. Germline V gene data show CDR1 as SGHTA and CDR2 as FQGNSA. This CDR3 is built from 13 residues. The CDR3: CASTDSGANVLTF. For the CDR3, the DNA is TGTGCCAGCACTGACTCTGGGGCCAACGTCCTGACTTTC.

This clonotype was counted at least ten times. This chain uses TRBV7-9 with TRBJ2-4; D remains ambiguous. The CDR3 has 15 amino acids. V lost 0 bases to trimming and J lost 0 bases, with 6 bases between them. Germline CDR1 SEHNR, CDR2 FQNEAQ (reference sequence). Here the CDR3 DNA reads TGTGCCAGCAGCTTAGCGGGGATAGCCAAAAACATTCAGTACTTC. Protein product: CASSLAGIAKNIQYF.

This chain uses TRBV4-1 with TRBJ2-7; TRBD1 matches at 9 bases. The CDR3 totals 15 residues. The V and J ends lost 3 bases and 3 bases, in that order; junction bases with no gene match: 6. CDR1 is MGHRA and CDR2 is YSYEKL in the germline V gene. CDR3 region: CASSHPGTGSYEQYF. In nucleotides, the CDR3 is TGCGCCAGCAGCCACCCCGGGACAGGGAGCTACGAGCAGTACTTC.

The CDR3 here is CASRRVAGGGEAKNIQYF. The CDR3 nucleotides read TGCGCCAGCCGGAGAGTAGCGGGGGGTGGGGAGGCCAAAAACATTCAGTACTTC. The chain has TRBV10-2 and TRBJ2-4, with 10 nucleotides matching TRBD2. CDR3 length equals 18 residues. CDR1 WSHSY and CDR2 SAAADI come from the germline V gene. V shed 8 bases, J shed 1 base, and the junction held 14 bases outside the gene matches.

The chain couples TRBV27 to TRBJ2-1; a possible D gene is TRBD1 (5 bases). Trimming pared 4 bases from V and 6 bases from J, leaving 10 bases between. CDR1 and CDR2 from the germline V gene are MNHEY and SMNVEV (reference sequence). CDR3 length: 13 residues. CDR3 loop: CASSSLQGNEQFF. The DNA for the CDR3 is TGTGCCAGCAGTTCACTCCAGGGCAATGAGCAGTTCTTC.

This clonotype was counted a few times. Mismatch with germline at one junction end may stem from a read error. V gene TRBV19 combines with J gene TRBJ2-5; D remains ambiguous. The CDR3 consists of 13 residues. Germline V gene lookup returns CDR1 LNHDA and CDR2 SQIVND (reference sequence). CDR3 sequence: CASSLEFLETQYF. Written as DNA, the CDR3 is TGTGCCAGTAGTTTAGAGTTCTTAGAGACCCAGTACTTC.

This chain joins TRBV5-1 and TRBJ2-1, with D uncertain. Per the germline V gene, CDR1 is SGHRS and CDR2 is YFSETQ. Trimming stripped 1 base from V and 2 bases from J, with 10 bases between. The CDR3 covers 15 residues. CDR3 protein: CASSLPPSAYNEQFF. The CDR3 DNA sequence: TGCGCCAGCAGCTTGCCACCCTCAGCCTACAATGAGCAGTTCTTC. The entire variable domain, with the rest obtained from reference TRBV5-1 and TRBJ2-1, is as follows: KAGVTQTPRYLIKTRGQQVTLSCSPISGHRSVSWYQQTPGQGLQFLFEYFSETQRNKGNFPGRFSGRQFSNSRSEMNVSTLELGDSALYLCASSLPPSAYNEQFFGPGTRLTVL.

This clonotype came up a few times. The chain recombines TRBV20-1 with TRBJ1-5, with D possibly TRBD1 on 6 matching bases. The V end was cut by 4 bases, the J end by 2 bases, with 9 bases between. The CDR3 is 13 residues long. In germline, CDR1 is DFQATT, CDR2 SNEGSKA (reference sequence). CDR3 sequence: CSAISGGNQPQHF. For the CDR3, the DNA is TGCAGTGCTATTTCAGGGGGCAATCAGCCCCAGCATTTT.

This clonotype was observed a handful of times. The gene calls are TRBV6-5 and TRBJ2-5, with D hard to call. The V gene's germline CDR1 is MNHEY and CDR2 SVGAGI. The CDR3 is 15 amino acids. V lost 0 bases to trimming and J lost 5 bases, with 13 bases between them. The CDR3 loop is CASSYSPIPVETQYF. The CDR3 coding sequence is TGTGCCAGCAGTTACTCGCCAATCCCGGTCGAGACCCAGTACTTC.

This clonotype was counted a few times. The V call is TRBV20-1, the J call TRBJ1-1; maybe TRBD1 (5 bases). The V and J ends lost 6 bases and 6 bases respectively, with 23 bases between them. Per the germline V gene, CDR1 is DFQATT and CDR2 is SNEGSKA (reference sequence). The CDR3 extends over 15 amino acids. CDR3 region: CSAPLPGTLEAEAFF. The CDR3 DNA is TGCAGTGCGCCGCTACCCGGGACTCTAGAGGCTGAAGCTTTCTTT.

The table lists this clonotype with many counts. The J gene is TRBJ2-7, the V gene TRBV7-2; D is ambiguous. The CDR3 totals 13 residues. The V gene's germline CDR1 is SGHTA and CDR2 FQGNSA. The V gene lost 2 bases and the J gene lost 2 bases, with 7 bases spanning the gap. The CDR3 DNA follows: TGTGCCAGCAGCTTAACTGTGGCCTACGAGCAGTACTTC. It specifies CASSLTVAYEQYF.

This clonotype was counted many times. The gene calls are TRBV7-2 and TRBJ2-1; D remains ambiguous. This CDR3 region has 15 residues. Germline V lookup: CDR1 SGHTA, CDR2 FQGNSA. Trimming left V 1 base short and J 6 bases short, with 13 bases between. Here the CDR3 reads CASSLEQFVSNEQFF. DNA of the CDR3: TGTGCCAGCAGCTTAGAACAGTTCGTAAGCAATGAGCAGTTCTTC.

The chain couples TRBV19 to TRBJ2-7; 9 bases are a match to TRBD1. The CDR3 loop spans 13 amino acids. The germline CDR1 and CDR2 sequences are LNHDA and SQIVND (reference sequence). The V and J ends lost 10 bases and 3 bases, in that order; junction bases with no gene match: 7. CDR3 loop: CATPPGQGYEQYV. The DNA for the CDR3 is TGTGCCACCCCACCGGGACAGGGCTACGAGCAGTACGTC.

The chain joins TRBV7-2 to TRBJ2-5; TRBD2 aligns across 8 bases. V shed 2 bases and J 2 bases; nucleotides not matched to a gene: 7. The germline CDR1 and CDR2 sequences are SGHTA and FQGNSA. The CDR3 has 16 residues. The CDR3 here is CASSLISGGPQETQYF. The CDR3 region has the DNA TGTGCCAGCAGCTTAATAAGCGGGGGCCCTCAAGAGACCCAGTACTTC.